This T cell receptor (beta chain) was obtained from a study of chemoradiotherapy in HPV16-positive cancers. Only in-frame clones appear in the TCRdb table, and some are missing; sequencing was by immunoSEQ multiplex PCR. The table lists about 32,000 clones, more than 70% of them singletons. This CDR3 spans 15 amino acids. Trimming removed 3 bases at V and 1 base at J, with 13 bases between. Germline loops: CDR1 SEHNR, CDR2 FQNEAQ (reference sequence). The study, taken as a whole, reports: Functional assays defining HPV-specific T cells used only a couple of HPV16-positive patients.

As concerns this clone: The antigen is not known.

The chain has TRBV7-9 and TRBJ2-7, with D perhaps TRBD1 or TRBD2 (5 bases each). The sequence derives from a human donor with HPV-associated anogenital cancer. The source material was blood, sampled from a patient who underwent chemoradiotherapy. CDR3 sequence (DNA): TGTGCCAGCAGCTTTACCGGGACCAAATCCTACGAGCAGTACTTC. Its protein is CASSFTGTKSYEQYF.